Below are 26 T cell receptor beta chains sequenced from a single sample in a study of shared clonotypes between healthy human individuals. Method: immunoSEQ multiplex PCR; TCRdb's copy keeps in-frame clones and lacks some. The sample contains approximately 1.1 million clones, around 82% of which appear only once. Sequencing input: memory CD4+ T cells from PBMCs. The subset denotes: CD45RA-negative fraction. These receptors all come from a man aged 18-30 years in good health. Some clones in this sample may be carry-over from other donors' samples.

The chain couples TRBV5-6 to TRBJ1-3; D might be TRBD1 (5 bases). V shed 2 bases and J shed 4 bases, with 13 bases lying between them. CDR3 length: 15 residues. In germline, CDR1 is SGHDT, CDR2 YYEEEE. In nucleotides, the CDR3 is TGTGCCAGCAGCTTCAAGGGGCAGTTGGGAAACACCATATATTTT. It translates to CASSFKGQLGNTIYF.

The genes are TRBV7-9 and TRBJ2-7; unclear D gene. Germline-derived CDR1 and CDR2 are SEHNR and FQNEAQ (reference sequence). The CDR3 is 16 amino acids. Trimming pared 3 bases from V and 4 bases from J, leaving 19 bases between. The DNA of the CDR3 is TGTGCCAGCAGCTTTTTCCTCACTCAACCTATATACGAGCAGTACTTC. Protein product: CASSFFLTQPIYEQYF.

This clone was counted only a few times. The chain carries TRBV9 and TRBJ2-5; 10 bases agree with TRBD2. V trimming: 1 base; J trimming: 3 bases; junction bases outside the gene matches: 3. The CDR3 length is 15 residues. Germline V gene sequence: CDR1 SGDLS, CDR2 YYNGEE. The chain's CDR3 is CASSVQGLAEETQYF. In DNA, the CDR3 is TGTGCCAGCAGCGTACAAGGACTAGCGGAAGAGACCCAGTACTTC.

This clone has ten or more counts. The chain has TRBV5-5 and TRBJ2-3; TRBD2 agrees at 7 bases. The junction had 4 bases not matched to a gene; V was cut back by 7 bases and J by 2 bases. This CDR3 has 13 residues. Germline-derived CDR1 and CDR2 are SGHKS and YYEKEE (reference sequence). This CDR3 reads CASGGTNTDTQYF. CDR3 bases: TGTGCCAGCGGGGGGACTAACACAGATACGCAGTATTTT.

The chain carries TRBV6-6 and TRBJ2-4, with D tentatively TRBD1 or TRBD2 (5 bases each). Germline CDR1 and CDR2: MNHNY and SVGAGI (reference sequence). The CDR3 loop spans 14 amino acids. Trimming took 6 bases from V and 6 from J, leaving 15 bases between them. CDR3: CASSPHPGTNIQYF. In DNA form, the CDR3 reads TGTGCCAGCAGCCCCCATCCGGGGACAAACATTCAGTACTTC.

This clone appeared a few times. For the CDR3, the DNA is TGTGCCTGGAGTAAAAGGGCGACAGCTTTCTTT. Translated: CAWSKRATAFF. The gene calls are TRBV30 and TRBJ1-1; D gene uncertain. The CDR3 covers 11 residues. CDR1 is GTSNPN, CDR2 SVGIG, per germline (reference sequence). Trimming removed 2 bases from V and 10 bases from J, with 11 bases in between.

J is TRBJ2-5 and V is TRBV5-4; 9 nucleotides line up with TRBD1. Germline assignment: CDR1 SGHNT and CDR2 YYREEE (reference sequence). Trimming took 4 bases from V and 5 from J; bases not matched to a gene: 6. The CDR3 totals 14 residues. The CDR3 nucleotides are TGTGCCAGCAGCCCGGACAGGGGCAGGGAGACCCAGTACTTC. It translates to CASSPDRGRETQYF.

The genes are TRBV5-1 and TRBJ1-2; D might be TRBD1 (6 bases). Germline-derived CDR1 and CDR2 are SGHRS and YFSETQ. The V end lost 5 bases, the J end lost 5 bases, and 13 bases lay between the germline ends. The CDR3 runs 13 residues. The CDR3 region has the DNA TGCGCCAGCAGTGGAACAGGGAAGTATGGCTACACCTTC. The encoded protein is CASSGTGKYGYTF.

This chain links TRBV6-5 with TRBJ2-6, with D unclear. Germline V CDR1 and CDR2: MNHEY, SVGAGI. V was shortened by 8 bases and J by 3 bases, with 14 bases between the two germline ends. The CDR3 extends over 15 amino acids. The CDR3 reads CASGRSSRGANVLTF. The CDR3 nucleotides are TGTGCCAGCGGAAGAAGCTCGCGTGGGGCCAACGTCCTGACTTTC.

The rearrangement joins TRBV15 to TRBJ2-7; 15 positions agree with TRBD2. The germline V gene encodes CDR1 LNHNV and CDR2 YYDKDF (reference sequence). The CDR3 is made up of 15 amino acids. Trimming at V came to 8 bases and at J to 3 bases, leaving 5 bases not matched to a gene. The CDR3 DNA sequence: TGTGCCACCGGACTAGCGGGAGGGATGGGCTACGAGCAGTACTTC. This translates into CATGLAGGMGYEQYF.

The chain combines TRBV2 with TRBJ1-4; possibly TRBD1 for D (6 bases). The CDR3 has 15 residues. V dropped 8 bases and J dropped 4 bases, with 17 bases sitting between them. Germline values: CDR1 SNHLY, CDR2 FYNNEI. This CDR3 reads CASQSPGQSNEKLFF. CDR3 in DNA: TGTGCCAGCCAGAGTCCAGGACAGAGTAATGAAAAACTGTTTTTT. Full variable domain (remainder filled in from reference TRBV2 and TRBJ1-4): EPEVTQTPSHQVTQMGQEVILRCVPISNHLYFYWYRQILGQKVEFLVSFYNNEISEKSEIFDDQFSVERPDGSNFTLKIRSTKLEDSAMYFCASQSPGQSNEKLFFGSGTQLSVL.

Written as DNA, the CDR3 is TGCGCCAGCCAGGGAGGCGGGAACACTGAAGCTTTCTTT. Encoded protein: CASQGGGNTEAFF. The chain has TRBV5-1 and TRBJ1-1, with D perhaps matching TRBD1 (5 bases). Germline CDR1 and CDR2: SGHRS and YFSETQ. V shed 7 bases and J shed 1 base, with 11 bases lying between them. CDR3 length equals 13 residues. Full variable domain (rest looked up from reference TRBV5-1 and TRBJ1-1): KAGVTQTPRYLIKTRGQQVTLSCSPISGHRSVSWYQQTPGQGLQFLFEYFSETQRNKGNFPGRFSGRQFSNSRSEMNVSTLELGDSALYLCASQGGGNTEAFFGQGTRLTVV.

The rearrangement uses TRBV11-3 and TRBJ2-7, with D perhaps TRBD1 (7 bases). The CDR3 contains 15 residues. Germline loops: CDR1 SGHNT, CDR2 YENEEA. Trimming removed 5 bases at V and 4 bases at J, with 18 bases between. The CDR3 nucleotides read TGTGCCAGCAGCCGATCGGGGACAGCGGGTTACGAGCAGTACTTC. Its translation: CASSRSGTAGYEQYF.

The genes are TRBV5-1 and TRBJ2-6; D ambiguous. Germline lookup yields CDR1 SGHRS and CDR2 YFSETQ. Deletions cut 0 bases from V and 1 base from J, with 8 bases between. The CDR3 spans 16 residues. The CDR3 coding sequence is TGCGCCAGCAGCTTGGTAGACATATCTGGGGCCAACGTCCTGACTTTC. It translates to CASSLVDISGANVLTF.

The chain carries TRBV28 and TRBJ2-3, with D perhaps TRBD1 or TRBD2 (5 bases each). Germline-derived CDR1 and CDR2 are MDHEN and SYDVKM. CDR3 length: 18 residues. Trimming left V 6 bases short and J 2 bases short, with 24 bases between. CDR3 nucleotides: TGTGCCAGCAGGGAACAGACCGGGACGCCGGGCCACACAGATACGCAGTATTTT. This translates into CASREQTGTPGHTDTQYF.

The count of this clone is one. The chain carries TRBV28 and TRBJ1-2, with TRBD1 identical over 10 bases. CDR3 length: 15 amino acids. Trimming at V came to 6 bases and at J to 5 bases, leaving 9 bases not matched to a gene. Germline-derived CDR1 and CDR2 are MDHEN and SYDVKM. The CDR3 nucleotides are TGTGCCAGCAGGCTCGGACAGGGGGGGGAGTATGGCTACACCTTC. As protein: CASRLGQGGEYGYTF.

This chain's CDR3 is CASSQEARVSNQPQHF. CDR3 bases: TGTGCCAGCAGCCAAGAGGCCAGAGTTAGCAATCAGCCCCAGCATTTT. The rearrangement joins TRBV4-2 to TRBJ1-5; D unclear. Germline CDR1 LGHNA, CDR2 YNFKEQ. This CDR3 is 16 amino acids long. V lost 0 bases to trimming and J lost 0 bases, with 9 bases between them.

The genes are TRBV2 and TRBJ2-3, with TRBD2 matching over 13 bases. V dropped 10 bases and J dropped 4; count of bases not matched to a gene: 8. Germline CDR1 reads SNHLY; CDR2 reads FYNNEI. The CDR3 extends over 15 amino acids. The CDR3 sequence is CATEGLAGAADTQYF. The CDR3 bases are TGTGCCACGGAAGGACTAGCGGGAGCTGCAGATACGCAGTATTTT.

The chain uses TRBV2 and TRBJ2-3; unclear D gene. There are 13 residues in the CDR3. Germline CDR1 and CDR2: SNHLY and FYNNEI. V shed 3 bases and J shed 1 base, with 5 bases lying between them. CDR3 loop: CASSDVGTDTQYF. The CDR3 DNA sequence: TGTGCCAGCAGTGACGTGGGCACAGATACGCAGTATTTT.

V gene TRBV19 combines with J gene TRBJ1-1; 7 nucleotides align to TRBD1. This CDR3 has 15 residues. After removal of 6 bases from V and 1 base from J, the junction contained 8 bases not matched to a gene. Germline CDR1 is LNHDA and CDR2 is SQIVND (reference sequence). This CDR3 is CASRDGGQKNTEAFF. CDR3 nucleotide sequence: TGTGCCAGTAGAGATGGGGGACAGAAGAACACTGAAGCTTTCTTT.

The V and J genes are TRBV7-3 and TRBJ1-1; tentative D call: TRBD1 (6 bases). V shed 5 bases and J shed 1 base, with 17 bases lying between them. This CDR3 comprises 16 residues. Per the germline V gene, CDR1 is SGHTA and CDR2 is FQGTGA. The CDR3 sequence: CASSRGGFLGNTEAFF. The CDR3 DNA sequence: TGTGCCAGCAGCCGAGGGGGTTTCCTGGGGAACACTGAAGCTTTCTTT.

The CDR3 protein is CASSSLRQGNYGYTF. In DNA, the CDR3 is TGTGCCAGCAGCTCTTTACGACAGGGAAACTATGGCTACACCTTC. The chain has TRBV5-4 and TRBJ1-2, with TRBD1 identical over 7 bases. J was trimmed by 2 bases and V by 3 bases; bases with no gene match: 7. In germline, CDR1 is SGHNT, CDR2 YYREEE (reference sequence). The CDR3 consists of 15 residues.

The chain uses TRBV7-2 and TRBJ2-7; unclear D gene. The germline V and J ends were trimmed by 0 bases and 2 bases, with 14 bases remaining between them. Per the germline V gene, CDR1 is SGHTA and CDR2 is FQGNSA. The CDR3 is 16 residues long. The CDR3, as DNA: TGTGCCAGCAGCTTAGCGCTAGGCAGGCCCGCCTACGAGCAGTACTTC. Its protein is CASSLALGRPAYEQYF.

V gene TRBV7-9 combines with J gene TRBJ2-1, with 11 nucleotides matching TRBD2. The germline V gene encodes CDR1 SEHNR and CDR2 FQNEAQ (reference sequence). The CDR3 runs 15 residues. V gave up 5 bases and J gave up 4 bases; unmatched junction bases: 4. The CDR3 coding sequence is TGTGCCAGCAGCCCTGGACTAGCGGGTTACAATGAGCAGTTCTTC. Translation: CASSPGLAGYNEQFF.

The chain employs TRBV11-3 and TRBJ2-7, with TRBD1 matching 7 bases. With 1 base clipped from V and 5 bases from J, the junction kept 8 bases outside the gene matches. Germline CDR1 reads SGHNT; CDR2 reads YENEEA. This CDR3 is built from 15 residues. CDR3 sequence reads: CASSLGGPDRDEQYF. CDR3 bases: TGTGCCAGCAGCTTAGGAGGGCCCGACAGGGACGAGCAGTACTTC.

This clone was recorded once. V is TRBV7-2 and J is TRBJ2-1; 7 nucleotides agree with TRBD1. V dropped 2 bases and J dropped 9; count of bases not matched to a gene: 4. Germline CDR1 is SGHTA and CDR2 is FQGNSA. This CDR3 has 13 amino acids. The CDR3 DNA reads TGTGCCAGCAGCTTACAGACAGGGACTGAGCAGTTCTTC. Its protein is CASSLQTGTEQFF.